The clone carrying this TCR beta chain turned up a few times. Its specificity is unknown. This entry comes from a study of graft-versus-host responses after intestinal transplantation. Study overall: Anti-thymocyte globulin induction was given to all recipients, followed by tacrolimus and steroids for around three years. The study's findings and limits: The marrow of recipients harbored GvH clones, and ileum or blood showed some of them first. High graft-versus-host to host-versus-graft clonal ratios were seen in allografts of patients with graft-donor T cell macrochimerism.

This table comes from immunoSEQ multiplex PCR, and its TCRdb copy is limited to in-frame clones, with some not included. The sample lists approximately 82,000 clones, around 92% occurring once. CDR1 MNHEY and CDR2 SVGAGI come from the germline V gene. Deletions cut 1 base from V and 4 bases from J, with 14 bases between. This CDR3 spans 16 amino acids. The sequence was obtained from a human donor who received an intestinal transplant. The chain has TRBV6-5 and TRBJ1-3; D is undetermined. This sample comprised unstimulated CD4+ T cells sorted from spleen or lymph node cells, obtained before intestinal transplant. The CDR3 nucleotides are TGTGCCAGCAGTTACTTAGCAGAGGCATCGGGAAACACCATATATTTT. Translation gives CASSYLAEASGNTIYF.